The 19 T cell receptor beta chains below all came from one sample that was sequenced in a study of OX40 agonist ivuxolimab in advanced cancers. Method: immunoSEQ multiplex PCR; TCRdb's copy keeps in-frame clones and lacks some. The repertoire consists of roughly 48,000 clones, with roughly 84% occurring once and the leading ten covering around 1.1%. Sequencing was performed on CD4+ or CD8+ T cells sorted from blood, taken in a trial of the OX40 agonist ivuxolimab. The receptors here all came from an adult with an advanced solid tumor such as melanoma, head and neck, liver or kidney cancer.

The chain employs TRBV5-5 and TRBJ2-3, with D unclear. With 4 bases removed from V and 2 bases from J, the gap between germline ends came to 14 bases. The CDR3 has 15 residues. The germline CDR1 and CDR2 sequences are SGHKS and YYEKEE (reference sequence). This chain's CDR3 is CASSPIPGFTDTQYF. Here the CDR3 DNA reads TGTGCCAGCAGCCCGATCCCCGGCTTCACAGATACGCAGTATTTT.

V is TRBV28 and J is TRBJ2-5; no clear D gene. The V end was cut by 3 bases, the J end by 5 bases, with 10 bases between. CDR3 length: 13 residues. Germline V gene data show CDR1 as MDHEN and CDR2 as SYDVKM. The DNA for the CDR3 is TGTGCCAGCAGTTTTTCTTCTGTGGAGACCCAGTACTTC. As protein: CASSFSSVETQYF.

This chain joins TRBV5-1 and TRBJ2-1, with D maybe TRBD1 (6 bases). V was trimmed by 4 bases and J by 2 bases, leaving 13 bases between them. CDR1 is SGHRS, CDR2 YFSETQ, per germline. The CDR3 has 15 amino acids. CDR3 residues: CASSRTAKAYNEQFF. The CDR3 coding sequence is TGCGCCAGCAGCCGGACAGCAAAGGCCTACAATGAGCAGTTCTTC.

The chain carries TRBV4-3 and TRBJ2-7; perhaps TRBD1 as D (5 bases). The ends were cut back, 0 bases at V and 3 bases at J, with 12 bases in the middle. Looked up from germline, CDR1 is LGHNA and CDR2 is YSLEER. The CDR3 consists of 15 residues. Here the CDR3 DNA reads TGCGCCAGCAGCCAAGAAGGGCCAGGGAACTACGAGCAGTACTTC. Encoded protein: CASSQEGPGNYEQYF.

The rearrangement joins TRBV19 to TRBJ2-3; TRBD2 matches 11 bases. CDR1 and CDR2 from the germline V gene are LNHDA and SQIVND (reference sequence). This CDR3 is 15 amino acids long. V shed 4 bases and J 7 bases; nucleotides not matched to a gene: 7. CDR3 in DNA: TGTGCCAGTAGTACTACTAGCGGGAGTGCGTATACGCAGTATTTT. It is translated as CASSTTSGSAYTQYF.

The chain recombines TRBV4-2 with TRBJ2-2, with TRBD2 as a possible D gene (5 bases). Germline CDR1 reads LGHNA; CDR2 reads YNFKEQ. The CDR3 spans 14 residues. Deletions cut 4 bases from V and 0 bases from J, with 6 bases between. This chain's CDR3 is CASSLLANTGELFF. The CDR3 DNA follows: TGTGCCAGCAGCCTACTAGCGAACACCGGGGAGCTGTTTTTT.

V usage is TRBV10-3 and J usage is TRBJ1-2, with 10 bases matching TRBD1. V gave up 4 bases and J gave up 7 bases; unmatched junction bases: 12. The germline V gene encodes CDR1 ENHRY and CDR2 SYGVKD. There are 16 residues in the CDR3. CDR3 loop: CAISGPRQGALGGYTF. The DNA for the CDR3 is TGTGCCATCAGTGGACCACGACAGGGGGCGCTGGGTGGCTACACCTTC.

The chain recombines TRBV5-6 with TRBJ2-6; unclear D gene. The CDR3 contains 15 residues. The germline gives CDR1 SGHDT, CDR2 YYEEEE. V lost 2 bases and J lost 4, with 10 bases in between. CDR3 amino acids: CASSFGVMGANVLTF. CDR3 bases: TGTGCCAGCAGCTTTGGGGTGATGGGGGCCAACGTCCTGACTTTC.

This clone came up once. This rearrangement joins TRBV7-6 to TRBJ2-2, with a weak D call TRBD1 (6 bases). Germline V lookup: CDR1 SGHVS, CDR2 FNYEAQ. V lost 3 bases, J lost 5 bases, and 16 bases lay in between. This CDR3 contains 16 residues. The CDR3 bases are TGTGCCAGCAGCTTTTCAGGGGTTCGAGGGACCGGGGAGCTGTTTTTT. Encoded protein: CASSFSGVRGTGELFF. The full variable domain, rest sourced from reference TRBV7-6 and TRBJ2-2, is GAGVSQSPRYKVTKRGQDVALRCDPISGHVSLYWYRQALGQGPEFLTYFNYEAQQDKSGLPNDRFSAERPEGSISTLTIQRTEQRDSAMYRCASSFSGVRGTGELFFGEGSRLTVL.

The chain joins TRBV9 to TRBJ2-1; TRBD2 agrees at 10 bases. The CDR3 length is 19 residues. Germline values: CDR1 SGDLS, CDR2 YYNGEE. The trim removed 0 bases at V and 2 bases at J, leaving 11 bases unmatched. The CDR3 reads CASSVVPSSGSSPYNEQFF. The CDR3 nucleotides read TGTGCCAGCAGCGTAGTCCCCTCTAGCGGGAGTTCTCCCTACAATGAGCAGTTCTTC.

The CDR3 loop is CASSLRRAPGTEAFF. CDR3 nucleotide sequence: TGCGCCAGCAGCCTCCGACGGGCGCCGGGCACTGAAGCTTTCTTT. This rearrangement joins TRBV4-1 to TRBJ1-1; D is unclear. Germline CDR1 is MGHRA and CDR2 is YSYEKL. The CDR3 runs 15 residues. The V and J ends lost 4 bases and 4 bases respectively, with 16 bases between them.

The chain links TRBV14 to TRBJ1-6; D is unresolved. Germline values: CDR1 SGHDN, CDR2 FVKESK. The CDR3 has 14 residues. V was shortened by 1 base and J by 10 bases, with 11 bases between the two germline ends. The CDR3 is CASSQVPGRSPLHF. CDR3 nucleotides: TGTGCCAGCAGCCAAGTCCCCGGGCGGTCACCCCTCCACTTT. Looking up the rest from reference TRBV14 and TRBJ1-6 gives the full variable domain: EAGVTQFPSHSVIEKGQTVTLRCDPISGHDNLYWYRRVMGKEIKFLLHFVKESKQDESGMPNNRFLAERTGGTYSTLKVQPAELEDSGVYFCASSQVPGRSPLHFGNGTRLTVT.

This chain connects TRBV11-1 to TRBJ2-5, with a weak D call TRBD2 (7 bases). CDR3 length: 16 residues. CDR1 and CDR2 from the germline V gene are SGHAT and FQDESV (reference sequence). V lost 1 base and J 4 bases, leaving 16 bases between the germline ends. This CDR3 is CASSLGGGARRETQYF. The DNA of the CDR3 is TGTGCCAGCAGCTTAGGTGGGGGGGCAAGGCGAGAGACCCAGTACTTC.

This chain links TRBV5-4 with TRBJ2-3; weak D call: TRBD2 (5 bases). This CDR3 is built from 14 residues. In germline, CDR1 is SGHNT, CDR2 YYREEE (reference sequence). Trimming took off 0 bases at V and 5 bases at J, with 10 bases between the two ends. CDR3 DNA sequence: TGTGCCAGCAGCTTGGGTGACCGGGGAGATACGCAGTATTTT. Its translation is CASSLGDRGDTQYF. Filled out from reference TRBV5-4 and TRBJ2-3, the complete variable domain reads ETGVTQSPTHLIKTRGQQVTLRCSSQSGHNTVSWYQQALGQGPQFIFQYYREEENGRGNFPPRFSGLQFPNYSSELNVNALELDDSALYLCASSLGDRGDTQYFGPGTRLTVL.

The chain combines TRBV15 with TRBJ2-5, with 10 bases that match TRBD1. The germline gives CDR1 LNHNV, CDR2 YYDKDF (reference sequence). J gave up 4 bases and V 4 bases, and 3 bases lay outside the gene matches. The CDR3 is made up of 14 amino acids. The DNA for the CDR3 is TGTGCCACCAGCACTTGGACAGGGGGAGAGACCCAGTACTTC. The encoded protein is CATSTWTGGETQYF.

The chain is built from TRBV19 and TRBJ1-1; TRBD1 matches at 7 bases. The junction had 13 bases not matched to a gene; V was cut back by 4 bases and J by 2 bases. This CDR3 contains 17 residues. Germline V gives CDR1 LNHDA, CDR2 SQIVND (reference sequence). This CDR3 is CASSTSLGGRGNTEAFF. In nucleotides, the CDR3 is TGTGCCAGTAGTACCTCTTTAGGGGGCAGGGGAAACACTGAAGCTTTCTTT.

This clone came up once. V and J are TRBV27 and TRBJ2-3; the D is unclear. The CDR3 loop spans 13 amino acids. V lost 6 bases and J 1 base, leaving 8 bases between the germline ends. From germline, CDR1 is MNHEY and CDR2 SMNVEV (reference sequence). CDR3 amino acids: CASRGDGTDTQYF. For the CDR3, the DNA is TGTGCCAGCAGGGGCGACGGCACAGATACGCAGTATTTT.

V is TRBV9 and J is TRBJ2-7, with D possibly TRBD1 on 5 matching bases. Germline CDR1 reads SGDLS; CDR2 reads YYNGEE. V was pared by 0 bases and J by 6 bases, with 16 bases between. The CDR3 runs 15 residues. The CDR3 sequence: CASSVGPGWGSEQYF. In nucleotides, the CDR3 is TGTGCCAGCAGCGTAGGCCCAGGGTGGGGCTCCGAGCAGTACTTC.

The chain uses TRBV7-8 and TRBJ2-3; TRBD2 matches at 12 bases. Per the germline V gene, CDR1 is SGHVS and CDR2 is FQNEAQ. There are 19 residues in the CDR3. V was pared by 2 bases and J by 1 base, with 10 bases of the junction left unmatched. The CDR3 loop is CASSLTPGLAGGGTDTQYF. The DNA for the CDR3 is TGTGCCAGCAGCTTAACGCCGGGACTAGCGGGTGGTGGCACAGATACGCAGTATTTT.